This TCR beta chain was retrieved from a study of cytomegalovirus exposure and HLA in healthy donors. Study-wide results and limits: Researchers reported in a later analysis that a missense DCLRE1C variant was tied to TCR beta V- and J-gene trimming.

To note about this clone: The antigen remains undetermined.

The PCR contained 60 Vbeta and 13 Jbeta primers. Only in-frame clones appear in the TCRdb table, and some are missing; sequencing was by immunoSEQ multiplex PCR. The sample's table shows roughly 120,000 clones. CDR3 length: 17 amino acids. V was shortened by 1 base and J by 5 bases, with 17 bases between the two germline ends. Germline lookup yields CDR1 SGHTA and CDR2 FQGTGA. The receptor was derived from a man younger than 30 in good health and CMV-seronegative. V and J are TRBV7-3 and TRBJ2-2, with D possibly being TRBD2 (6 bases). Sequenced material: PBMCs. This chain's CDR3 is CASSLKSGPGGTGELFF. CDR3 coding DNA: TGTGCCAGCAGCTTAAAAAGTGGGCCAGGAGGGACCGGGGAGCTGTTTTTT.